This TCR beta chain is from a study of T cell responses to AZD1222 COVID-19 vaccine. Per germline, CDR1 SEHNR and CDR2 FQNEAQ (reference sequence). V lost 3 bases and J 2 bases, leaving 11 bases between the germline ends. The CDR3 is made up of 14 amino acids. The protocol was immunoSEQ multiplex PCR, while the TCRdb copy is restricted to in-frame clones and leaves out a portion. This table has 85,000 to 130,000 clones, roughly 88% appearing once. Regarding the study as a whole: Spike-wide vaccine-associated CD4 TCRs dominated at 160-218 and 743-854. Elevations in Spike-specific TCR breadth and depth followed administration of two AZD1222 doses. Baseline testing showed seropositivity in only a handful of AZD1222 recipients.

This clone was counted once. The target antigen is unknown. It was second doses at about 4 or about 12 weeks that were pooled. This TCR was recovered from an adult who received the AZD1222 COVID-19 vaccine. The rearrangement links TRBV7-9 to TRBJ2-7; D remains ambiguous. This material consisted of peripheral blood, taken 28 days after the second AZD1222 dose. CDR3 in amino acids: CASSFILTPYEQYF. The DNA of the CDR3 is TGTGCCAGCAGCTTTATCCTGACCCCCTACGAGCAGTACTTC.